This T cell receptor beta chain was recorded in a study of cytomegalovirus exposure and HLA in healthy donors. Findings and caveats of the study: A later analysis linked a missense variant in DCLRE1C to the trimming of TCR beta V and J genes. The study flagged roughly 160 TCR beta chains as cytomegalovirus-associated.

On this clone itself: Antigen unknown.

Trimming cost V 1 base and J 5 bases, with 18 bases left between them. Germline V lookup: CDR1 MGHDK, CDR2 SYGVNS. CDR3 size: 17 residues. PCR used 60 Vbeta primers and 13 Jbeta primers. The repertoire was sequenced with immunoSEQ multiplex PCR; TCRdb's copy has only in-frame clones and lacks some. The sample holds 70,000 to 80,000 clones. Material for sequencing was PBMCs. V and J are TRBV25-1 and TRBJ2-1, with D maybe TRBD2 (7 bases). This TCR came from a man between 35 and 55 years old in good health and CMV-seronegative. The CDR3 is CASSEFVGGGKDNEQFF. The DNA for the CDR3 is TGTGCCAGCAGTGAATTTGTGGGGGGGGGCAAGGACAATGAGCAGTTCTTC.